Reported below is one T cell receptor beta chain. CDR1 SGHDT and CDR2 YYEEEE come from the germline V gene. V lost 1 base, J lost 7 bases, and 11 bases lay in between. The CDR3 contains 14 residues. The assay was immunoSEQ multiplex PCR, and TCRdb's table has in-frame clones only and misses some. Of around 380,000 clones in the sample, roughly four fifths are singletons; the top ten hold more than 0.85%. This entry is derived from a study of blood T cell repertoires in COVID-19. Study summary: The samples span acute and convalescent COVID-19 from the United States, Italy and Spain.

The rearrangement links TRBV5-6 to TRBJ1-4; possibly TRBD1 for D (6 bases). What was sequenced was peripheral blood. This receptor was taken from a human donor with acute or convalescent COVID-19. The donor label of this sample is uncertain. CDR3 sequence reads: CASSLTGFVEKLFF. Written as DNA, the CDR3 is TGTGCCAGCAGCTTGACAGGGTTCGTTGAAAAACTGTTTTTT.